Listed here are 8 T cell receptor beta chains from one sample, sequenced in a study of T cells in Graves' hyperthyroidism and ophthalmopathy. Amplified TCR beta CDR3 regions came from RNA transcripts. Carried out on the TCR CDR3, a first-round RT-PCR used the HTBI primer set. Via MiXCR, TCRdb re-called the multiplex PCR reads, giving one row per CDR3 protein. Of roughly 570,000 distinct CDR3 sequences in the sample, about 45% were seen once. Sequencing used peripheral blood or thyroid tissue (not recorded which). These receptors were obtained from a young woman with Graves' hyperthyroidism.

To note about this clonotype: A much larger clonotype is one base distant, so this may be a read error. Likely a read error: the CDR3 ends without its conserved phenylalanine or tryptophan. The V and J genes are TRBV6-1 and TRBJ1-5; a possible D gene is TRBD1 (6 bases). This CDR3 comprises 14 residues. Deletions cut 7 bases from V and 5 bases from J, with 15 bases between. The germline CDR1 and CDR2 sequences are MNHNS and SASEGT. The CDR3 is CASTEGGADQPQHL. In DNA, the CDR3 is TGTGCCAGCACCGAGGGGGGGGCAGATCAGCCCCAGCATCTT.

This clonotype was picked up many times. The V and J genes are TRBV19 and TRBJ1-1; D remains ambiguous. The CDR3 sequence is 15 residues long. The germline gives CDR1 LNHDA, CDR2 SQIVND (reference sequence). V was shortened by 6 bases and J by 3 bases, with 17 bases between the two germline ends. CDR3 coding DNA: TGTGCCAGTAGCCCCCCCTACTGGACGTACACTGAAGCTTTCTTT. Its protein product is CASSPPYWTYTEAFF.

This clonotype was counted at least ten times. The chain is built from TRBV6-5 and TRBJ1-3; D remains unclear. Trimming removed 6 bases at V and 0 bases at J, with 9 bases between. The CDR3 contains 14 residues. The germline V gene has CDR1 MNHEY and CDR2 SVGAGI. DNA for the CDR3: TGTGCCAGCAGCCAGGTGACCTCTGGAAACACCATATATTTT. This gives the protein CASSQVTSGNTIYF.

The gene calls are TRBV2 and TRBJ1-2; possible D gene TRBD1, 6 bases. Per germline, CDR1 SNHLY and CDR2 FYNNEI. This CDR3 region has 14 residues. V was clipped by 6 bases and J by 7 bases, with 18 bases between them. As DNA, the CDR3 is TGTGCCAGCAGCCAAGGAACAGGGAGCGGTGGCTACACCTTC. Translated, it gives CASSQGTGSGGYTF.

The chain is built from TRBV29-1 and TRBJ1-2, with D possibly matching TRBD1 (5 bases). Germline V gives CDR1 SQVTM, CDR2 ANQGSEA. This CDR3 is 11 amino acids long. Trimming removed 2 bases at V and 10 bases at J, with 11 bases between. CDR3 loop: CSVETGLDYTF. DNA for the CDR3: TGCAGCGTTGAAACAGGTTTGGACTACACCTTC.

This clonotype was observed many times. CDR3 in DNA: TGTGCCAGCACCACCCACAACCGGGACAGGGGTTCACCCCTCCACTTT. Its translation: CASTTHNRDRGSPLHF. The chain joins TRBV6-5 to TRBJ1-6; 10 bases map to TRBD1. The CDR3 contains 16 residues. The ends lost 7 bases at V and 9 bases at J; junction bases unmatched: 12. Germline-derived CDR1 and CDR2 are MNHEY and SVGAGI.

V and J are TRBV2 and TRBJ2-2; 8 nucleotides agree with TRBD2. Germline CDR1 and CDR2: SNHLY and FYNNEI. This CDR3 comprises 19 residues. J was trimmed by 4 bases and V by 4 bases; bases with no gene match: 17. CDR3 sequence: CASSAGLAGTPWGTGELFF. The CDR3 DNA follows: TGTGCCAGCAGTGCCGGGCTAGCGGGCACACCTTGGGGCACCGGGGAGCTGTTTTTT.

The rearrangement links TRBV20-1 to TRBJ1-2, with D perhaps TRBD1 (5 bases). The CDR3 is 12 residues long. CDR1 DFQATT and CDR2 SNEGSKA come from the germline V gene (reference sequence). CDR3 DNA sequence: TGCATCCCGTACTCCAGGGATCGTGGCTACACCTTC. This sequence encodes CIPYSRDRGYTF.